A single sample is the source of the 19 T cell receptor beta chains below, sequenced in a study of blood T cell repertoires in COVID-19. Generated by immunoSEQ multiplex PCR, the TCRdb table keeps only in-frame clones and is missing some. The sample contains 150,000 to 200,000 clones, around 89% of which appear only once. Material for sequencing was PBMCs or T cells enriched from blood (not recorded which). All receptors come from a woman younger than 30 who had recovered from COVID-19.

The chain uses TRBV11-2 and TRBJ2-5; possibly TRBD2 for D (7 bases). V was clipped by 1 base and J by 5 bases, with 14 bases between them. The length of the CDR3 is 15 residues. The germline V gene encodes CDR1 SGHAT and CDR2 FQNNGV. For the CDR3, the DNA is TGTGCCAGCAGCTTAGCAGGCAGGGGAGGGGAGACCCAGTACTTC. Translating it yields CASSLAGRGGETQYF.

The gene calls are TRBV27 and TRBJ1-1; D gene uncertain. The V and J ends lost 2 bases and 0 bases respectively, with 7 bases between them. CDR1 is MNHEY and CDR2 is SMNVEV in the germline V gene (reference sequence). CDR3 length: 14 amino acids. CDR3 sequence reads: CASSLAGMNTEAFF. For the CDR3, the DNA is TGTGCCAGCAGTTTAGCCGGGATGAACACTGAAGCTTTCTTT.

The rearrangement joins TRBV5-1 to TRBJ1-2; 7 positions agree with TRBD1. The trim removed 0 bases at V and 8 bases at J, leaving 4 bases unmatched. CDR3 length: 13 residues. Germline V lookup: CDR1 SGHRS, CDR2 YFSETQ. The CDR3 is CASSLEGQWGYTF. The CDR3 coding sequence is TGCGCCAGCAGCTTGGAGGGACAGTGGGGCTACACCTTC. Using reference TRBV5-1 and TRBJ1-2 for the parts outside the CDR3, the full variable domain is KAGVTQTPRYLIKTRGQQVTLSCSPISGHRSVSWYQQTPGQGLQFLFEYFSETQRNKGNFPGRFSGRQFSNSRSEMNVSTLELGDSALYLCASSLEGQWGYTFGSGTRLTVV.

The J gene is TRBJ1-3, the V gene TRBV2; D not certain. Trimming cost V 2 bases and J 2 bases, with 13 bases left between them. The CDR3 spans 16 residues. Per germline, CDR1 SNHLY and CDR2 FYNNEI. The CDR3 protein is CASSERRARAGNTIYF. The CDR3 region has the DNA TGTGCCAGCAGTGAAAGGAGGGCAAGGGCTGGAAACACCATATATTTT.

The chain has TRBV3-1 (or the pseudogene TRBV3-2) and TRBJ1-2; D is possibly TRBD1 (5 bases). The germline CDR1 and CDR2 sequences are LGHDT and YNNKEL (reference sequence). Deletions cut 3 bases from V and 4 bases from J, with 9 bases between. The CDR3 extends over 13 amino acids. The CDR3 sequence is CASSQQGGYGYTF. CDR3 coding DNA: TGTGCCAGCAGCCAGCAGGGCGGCTATGGCTACACCTTC.

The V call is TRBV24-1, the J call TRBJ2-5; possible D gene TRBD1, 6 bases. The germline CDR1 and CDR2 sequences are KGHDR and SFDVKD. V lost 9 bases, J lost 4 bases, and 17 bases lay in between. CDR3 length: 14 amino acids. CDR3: CATSGQSERETQYF. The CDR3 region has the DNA TGTGCCACCTCTGGACAGAGCGAGCGAGAGACCCAGTACTTC.

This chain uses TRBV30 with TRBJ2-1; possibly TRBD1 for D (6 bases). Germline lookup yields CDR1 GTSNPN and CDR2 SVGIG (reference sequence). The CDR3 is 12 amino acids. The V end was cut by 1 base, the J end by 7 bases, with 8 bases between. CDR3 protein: CAWSAQGNEQFF. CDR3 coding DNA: TGTGCCTGGAGTGCTCAGGGGAATGAGCAGTTCTTC.

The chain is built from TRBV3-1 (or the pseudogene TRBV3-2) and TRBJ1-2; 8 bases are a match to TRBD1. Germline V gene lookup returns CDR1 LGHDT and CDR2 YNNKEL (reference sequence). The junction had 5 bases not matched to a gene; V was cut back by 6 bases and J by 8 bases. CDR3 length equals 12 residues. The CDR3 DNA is TGTGCCAGCAGTGGACAGGGAGACGGCTACACCTTC. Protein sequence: CASSGQGDGYTF.

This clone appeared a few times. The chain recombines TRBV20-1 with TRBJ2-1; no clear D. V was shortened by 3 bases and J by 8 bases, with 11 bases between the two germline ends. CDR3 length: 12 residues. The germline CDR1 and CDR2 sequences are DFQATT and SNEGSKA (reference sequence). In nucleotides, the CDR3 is TGCAGTGCTAGTTCTTATGTTCATGAGCAGTTCTTC. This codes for CSASSYVHEQFF.

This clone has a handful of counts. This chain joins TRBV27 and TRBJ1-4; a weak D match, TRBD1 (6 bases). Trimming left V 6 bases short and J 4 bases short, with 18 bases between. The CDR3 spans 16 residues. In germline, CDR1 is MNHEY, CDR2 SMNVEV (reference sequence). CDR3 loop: CASSLSHRVFNEKLFF. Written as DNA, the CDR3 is TGTGCCAGCAGCTTAAGCCACAGGGTATTTAATGAAAAACTGTTTTTT.

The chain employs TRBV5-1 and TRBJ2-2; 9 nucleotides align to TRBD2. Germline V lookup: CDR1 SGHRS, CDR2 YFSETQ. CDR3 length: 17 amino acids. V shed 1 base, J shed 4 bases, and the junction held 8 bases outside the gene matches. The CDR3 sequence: CASSLSRGGRGTGELFF. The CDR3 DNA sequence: TGCGCCAGCAGCTTGTCGCGGGGGGGCCGTGGCACCGGGGAGCTGTTTTTT.

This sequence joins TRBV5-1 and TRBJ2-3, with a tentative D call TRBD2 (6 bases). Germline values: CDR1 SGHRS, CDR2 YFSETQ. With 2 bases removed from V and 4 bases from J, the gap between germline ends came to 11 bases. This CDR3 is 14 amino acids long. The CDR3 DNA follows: TGCGCCAGCAGCTTTGGGGGGAACGCAGATACGCAGTATTTT. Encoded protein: CASSFGGNADTQYF. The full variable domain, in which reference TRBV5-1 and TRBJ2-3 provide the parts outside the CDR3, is KAGVTQTPRYLIKTRGQQVTLSCSPISGHRSVSWYQQTPGQGLQFLFEYFSETQRNKGNFPGRFSGRQFSNSRSEMNVSTLELGDSALYLCASSFGGNADTQYFGPGTRLTVL.

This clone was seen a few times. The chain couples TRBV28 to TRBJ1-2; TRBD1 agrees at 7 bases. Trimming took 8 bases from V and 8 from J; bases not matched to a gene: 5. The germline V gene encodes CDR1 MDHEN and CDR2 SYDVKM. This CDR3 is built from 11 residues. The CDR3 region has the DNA TGTGCCAGCGGACAGGTGCGGGGCTACACCTTC. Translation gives CASGQVRGYTF.

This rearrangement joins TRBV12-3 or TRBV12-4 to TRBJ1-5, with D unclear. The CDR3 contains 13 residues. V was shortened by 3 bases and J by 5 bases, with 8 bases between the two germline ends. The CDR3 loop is CASSLRWDQPQHF. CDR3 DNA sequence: TGTGCCAGCAGTTTGCGGTGGGATCAGCCCCAGCATTTT.

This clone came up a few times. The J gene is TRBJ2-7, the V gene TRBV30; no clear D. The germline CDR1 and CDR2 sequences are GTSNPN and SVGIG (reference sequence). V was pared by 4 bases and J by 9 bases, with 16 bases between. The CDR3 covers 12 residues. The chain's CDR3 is CAWKPSGIGQYF. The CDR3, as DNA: TGTGCCTGGAAACCTTCAGGCATCGGGCAGTACTTC.

CDR3: CASSLSGALGSGYTF. The CDR3 DNA is TGTGCCAGCAGCTTGTCAGGGGCGCTTGGTTCTGGCTACACCTTC. The chain couples TRBV7-6 to TRBJ1-2; weak D call: TRBD1 (6 bases). The CDR3 totals 15 residues. Germline-derived CDR1 and CDR2 are SGHVS and FNYEAQ. V was trimmed by 3 bases and J by 7 bases, leaving 18 bases between them.

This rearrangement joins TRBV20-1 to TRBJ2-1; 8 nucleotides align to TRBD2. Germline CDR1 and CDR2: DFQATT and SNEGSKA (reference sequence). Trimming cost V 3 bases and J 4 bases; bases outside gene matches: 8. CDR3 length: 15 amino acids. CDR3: CSASSSGGGYNEQFF. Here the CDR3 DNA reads TGCAGTGCTAGTTCCAGCGGGGGCGGGTACAATGAGCAGTTCTTC.

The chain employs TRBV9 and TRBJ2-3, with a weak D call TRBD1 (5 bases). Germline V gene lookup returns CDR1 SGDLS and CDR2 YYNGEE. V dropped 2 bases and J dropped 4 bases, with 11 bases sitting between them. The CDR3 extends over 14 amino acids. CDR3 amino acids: CASSVLRVADTQYF. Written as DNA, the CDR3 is TGTGCCAGCAGCGTCCTCAGGGTCGCAGATACGCAGTATTTT.

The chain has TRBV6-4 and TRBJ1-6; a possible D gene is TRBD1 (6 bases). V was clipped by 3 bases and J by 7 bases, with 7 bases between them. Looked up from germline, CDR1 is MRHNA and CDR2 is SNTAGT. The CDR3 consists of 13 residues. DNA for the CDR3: TGTGCCAGCAGTGAAGGACAGAATTCACCCCTCCACTTT. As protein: CASSEGQNSPLHF.